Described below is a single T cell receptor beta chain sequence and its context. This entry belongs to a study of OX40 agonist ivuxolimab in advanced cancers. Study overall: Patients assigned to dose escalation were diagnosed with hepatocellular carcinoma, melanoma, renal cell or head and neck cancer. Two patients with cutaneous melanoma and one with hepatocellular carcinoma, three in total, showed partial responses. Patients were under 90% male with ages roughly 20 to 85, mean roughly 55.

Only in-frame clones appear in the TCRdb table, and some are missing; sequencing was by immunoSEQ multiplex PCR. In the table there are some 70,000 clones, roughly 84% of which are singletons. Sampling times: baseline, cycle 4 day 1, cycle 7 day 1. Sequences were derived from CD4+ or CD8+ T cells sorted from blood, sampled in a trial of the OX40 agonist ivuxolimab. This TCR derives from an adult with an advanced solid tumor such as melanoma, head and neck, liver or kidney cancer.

CDR3 bases: TGTGCCAGCAGCTTGGTGGGGGCCGGGTCCTACAATGAGCAGTTCTTC. This gives the protein CASSLVGAGSYNEQFF. This chain links TRBV5-8 with TRBJ2-1; a weak D match, TRBD1 (6 bases). V lost 0 bases, J lost 1 base, and 11 bases lay in between. The CDR3 contains 16 residues. From germline, CDR1 is SGHTS and CDR2 YDEGEE.